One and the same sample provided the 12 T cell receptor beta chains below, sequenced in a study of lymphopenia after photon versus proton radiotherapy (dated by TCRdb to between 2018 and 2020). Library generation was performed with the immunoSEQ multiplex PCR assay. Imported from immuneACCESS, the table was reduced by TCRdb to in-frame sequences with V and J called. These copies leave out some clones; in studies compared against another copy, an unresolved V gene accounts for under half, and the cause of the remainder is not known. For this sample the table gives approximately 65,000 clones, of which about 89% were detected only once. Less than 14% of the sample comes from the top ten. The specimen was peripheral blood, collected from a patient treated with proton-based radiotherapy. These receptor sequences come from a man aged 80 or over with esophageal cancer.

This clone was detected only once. The CDR3 loop reads CASSWTRGNEQFF. The CDR3 bases are TGTGCCAGCAGTTGGACCAGGGGGAATGAGCAGTTCTTC. The chain has TRBV27 and TRBJ2-1, with 7 positions matching TRBD1. The CDR3 runs 13 residues. The trim removed 4 bases at V and 7 bases at J, leaving 4 bases unmatched. Germline values: CDR1 MNHEY, CDR2 SMNVEV (reference sequence).

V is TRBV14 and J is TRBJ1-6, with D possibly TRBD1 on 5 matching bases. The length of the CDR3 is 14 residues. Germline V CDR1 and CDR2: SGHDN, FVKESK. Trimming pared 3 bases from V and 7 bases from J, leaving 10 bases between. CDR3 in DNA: TGTGCCAGCAGCCAGCAGGGTTGGAATTCACCCCTCCACTTT. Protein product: CASSQQGWNSPLHF. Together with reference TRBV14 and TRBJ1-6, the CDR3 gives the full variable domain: EAGVTQFPSHSVIEKGQTVTLRCDPISGHDNLYWYRRVMGKEIKFLLHFVKESKQDESGMPNNRFLAERTGGTYSTLKVQPAELEDSGVYFCASSQQGWNSPLHFGNGTRLTVT.

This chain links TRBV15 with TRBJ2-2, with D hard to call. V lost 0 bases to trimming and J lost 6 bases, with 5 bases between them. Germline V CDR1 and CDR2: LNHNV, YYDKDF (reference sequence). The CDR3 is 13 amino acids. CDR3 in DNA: TGTGCCACCAGCAGAGATCCCCCCGGGGAGCTGTTTTTT. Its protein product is CATSRDPPGELFF.

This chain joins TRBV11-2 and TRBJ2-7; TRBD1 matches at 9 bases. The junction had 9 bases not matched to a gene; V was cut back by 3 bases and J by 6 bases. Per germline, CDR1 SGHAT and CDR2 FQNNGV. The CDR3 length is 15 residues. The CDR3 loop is CASSFAGTGLSEQYF. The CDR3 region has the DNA TGTGCCAGCAGCTTCGCCGGGACAGGGTTGAGCGAGCAGTACTTC.

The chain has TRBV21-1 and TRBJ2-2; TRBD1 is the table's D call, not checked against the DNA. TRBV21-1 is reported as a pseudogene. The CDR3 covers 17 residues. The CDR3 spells CASSKGVDRPNTGELFF. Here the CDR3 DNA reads TGTGCCAGCAGCAAAGGTGTGGACAGGCCAAACACCGGGGAGCTGTTTTTT.

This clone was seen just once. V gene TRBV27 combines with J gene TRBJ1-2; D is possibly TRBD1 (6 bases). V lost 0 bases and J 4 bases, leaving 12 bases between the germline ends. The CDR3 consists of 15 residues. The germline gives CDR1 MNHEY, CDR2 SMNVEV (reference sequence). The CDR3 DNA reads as TGTGCCAGCAGTTTATCGGCAGGGGTGGGCTATGGCTACACCTTC. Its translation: CASSLSAGVGYGYTF.

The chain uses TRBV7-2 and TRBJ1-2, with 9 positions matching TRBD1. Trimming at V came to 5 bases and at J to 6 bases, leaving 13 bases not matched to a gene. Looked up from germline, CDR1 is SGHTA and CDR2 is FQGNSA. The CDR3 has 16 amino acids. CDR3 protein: CASSAGGRDRVHGYTF. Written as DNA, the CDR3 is TGTGCCAGCAGCGCTGGGGGCCGGGACAGGGTCCATGGCTACACCTTC.

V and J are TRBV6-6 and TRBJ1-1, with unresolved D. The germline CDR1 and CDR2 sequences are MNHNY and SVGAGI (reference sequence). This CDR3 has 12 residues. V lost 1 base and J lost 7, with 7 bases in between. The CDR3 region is CASSYLNGEAFF. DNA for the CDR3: TGTGCCAGCAGTTACTTGAATGGTGAAGCTTTCTTT.

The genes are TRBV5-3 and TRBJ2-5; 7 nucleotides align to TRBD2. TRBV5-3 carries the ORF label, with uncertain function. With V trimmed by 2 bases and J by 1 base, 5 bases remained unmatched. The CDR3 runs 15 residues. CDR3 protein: CARSFRGVPQETQYF. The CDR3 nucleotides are TGTGCCAGAAGCTTCCGGGGGGTTCCCCAAGAGACCCAGTACTTC.

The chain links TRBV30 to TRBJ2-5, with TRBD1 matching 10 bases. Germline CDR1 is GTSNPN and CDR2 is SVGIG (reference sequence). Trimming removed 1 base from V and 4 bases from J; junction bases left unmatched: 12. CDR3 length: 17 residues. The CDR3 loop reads CAWSGTGGALEGETQYF. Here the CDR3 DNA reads TGTGCCTGGAGTGGGACAGGGGGGGCCCTAGAAGGAGAGACCCAGTACTTC.

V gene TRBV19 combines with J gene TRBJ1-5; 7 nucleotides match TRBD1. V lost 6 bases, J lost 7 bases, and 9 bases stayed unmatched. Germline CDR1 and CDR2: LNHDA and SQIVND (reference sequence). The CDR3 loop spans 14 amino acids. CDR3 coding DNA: TGTGCCAGTAGAACCGACAGGGAAGGGCAGCCCCAGCATTTT. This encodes CASRTDREGQPQHF.

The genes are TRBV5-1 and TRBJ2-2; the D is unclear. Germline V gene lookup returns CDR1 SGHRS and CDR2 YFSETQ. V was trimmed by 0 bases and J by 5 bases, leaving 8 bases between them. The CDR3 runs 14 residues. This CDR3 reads CASSLALGTGELFF. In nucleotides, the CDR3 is TGCGCCAGCAGCTTGGCCTTGGGAACCGGGGAGCTGTTTTTT.